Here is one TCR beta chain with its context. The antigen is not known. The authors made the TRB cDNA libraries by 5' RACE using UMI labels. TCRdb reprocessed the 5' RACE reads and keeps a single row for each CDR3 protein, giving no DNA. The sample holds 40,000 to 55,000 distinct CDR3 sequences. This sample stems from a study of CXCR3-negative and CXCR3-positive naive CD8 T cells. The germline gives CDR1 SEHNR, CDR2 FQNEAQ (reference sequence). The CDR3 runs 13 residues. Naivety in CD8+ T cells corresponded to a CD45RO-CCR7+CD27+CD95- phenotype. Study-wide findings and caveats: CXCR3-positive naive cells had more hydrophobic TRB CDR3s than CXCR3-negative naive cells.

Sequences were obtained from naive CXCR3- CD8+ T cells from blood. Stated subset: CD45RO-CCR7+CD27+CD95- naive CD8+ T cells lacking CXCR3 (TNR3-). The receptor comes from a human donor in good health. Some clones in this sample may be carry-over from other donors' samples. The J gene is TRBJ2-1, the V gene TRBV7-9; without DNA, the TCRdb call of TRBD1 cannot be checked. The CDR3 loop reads CASSPPGVWEQFF.